This T cell receptor (beta chain) is from a study of T cells in Graves' hyperthyroidism and ophthalmopathy. This CDR3 is built from 15 residues. V was pared by 5 bases and J by 2 bases, with 15 bases between. Germline values: CDR1 ENHRY, CDR2 SYGVKD. RNA transcripts gave rise to amplified TCR beta CDR3 regions. The HTBI primer set served for first-round RT-PCR of the TCR CDR3. TCRdb itself ran the multiplex PCR reads through MiXCR, one entry per CDR3 protein. The sample has about 360,000 distinct CDR3 sequences, 13% seen once. This clonotype has at least ten counts. V usage is TRBV10-3 and J usage is TRBJ2-5, with D possibly being TRBD2 (5 bases). The sequencing sample was made of blood. This receptor was obtained from a young man with Graves' hyperthyroidism that later progressed to Graves' ophthalmopathy. Here the CDR3 DNA reads TGTGCCATCAGTACATCGGTGGGAGAACAAGAGACCCAGTACTTC. This sequence encodes CAISTSVGEQETQYF.